This entry concerns a single TCR beta chain. This clonotype was seen at least ten times. It has no known antigen specificity. No quality values exist for individual bases; no much larger clone is one base distant. The receptor library was made with 5' RACE. The data were produced on an Illumina HiSeq 2000. A universal primer binding site was added through template switching, and the final cDNA carried a unique molecular identifier so that TCR cDNA molecules could be counted accurately. First-strand cDNA for TCR alpha and beta chains was synthesized from specific primers in the conserved constant-segment region. To control for contamination, every cDNA library was double barcoded, receiving both a SMART-Mk sample barcode and Illumina barcodes. Two successive PCR steps introduced TruSeq adapter sequences along with Illumina sample barcodes. Sequencing of the TCR alpha and beta cDNA libraries was done on the Illumina HiSeq platform using custom primers. As for the original processing: Unique molecular identifiers were extracted from raw reads with MiGEC, and CDR3 positions were determined with MiXCR. Recombination models were inferred per individual with the repgenHMM and IGoR tools using an EM algorithm. Shared clonotypes were analyzed with the tcR package in R, and sharing was normalized by the product of cloneset sizes. To study raw recombination without the effects of thymic and clonal selection, out-of-frame nonproductive sequences were analyzed. TCRdb reprocessed the public reads (quality trimming at Q25 with fastp, clone calling with MiXCR) and kept in-frame beta chains. Each CDR3 protein gets just one entry, which takes the most common genes and DNA from the rows behind it. Clone size and V and J calls follow TCRdb, not the original study. This sample comprises about 220,000 distinct CDR3 sequences, around 8% of them detected only once. The ten largest clones add up to less than 2.5% of the sample.

This sample is part of a study of identical twins (dated by TCRdb to the mid-2010s). Study-level background: To test whether fetal clonotypes persist, this study deep-sequenced TCR alpha and beta repertoires from monozygotic twins, from unrelated adults of various ages, and from cord blood. To rule out contamination, the twin experiments were replicated at different times with different library preparation protocols.

General findings and caveats noted by the study authors: Compared with coincidental sharing between unrelated individuals, an excess of low generation-probability sequences was observed among out-of-frame TCR alpha sequences shared between twins. Invariant T cells such as MAIT and iNKT could partly confound zero-insertion analyses, though diverse VJ usage argued against this for most clonotypes. Out-of-frame TCR alpha sharing in monozygotic twins was systematically underestimated by recombination models, whereas sharing between unrelated individuals was in agreement with the recombination models. Abundant cord blood beta clonotypes carried fewer insertions; young adult naive repertoires showed a weaker similar trend, while memory repertoires showed none. Because the same donors could not be followed over many years, the conclusions depended on cross-sectional statistical analysis. In beta out-of-frame sequences, excess twin sharing was weaker, because having fewer shared sequences lowered the signal-to-noise ratio.

Only healthy Caucasian donors were included. The twin cohort comprised three pairs of female monozygotic twins, all aged about 18 to 29 years. Miltenyi CD45RO+ enrichment and human naive T-cell isolation kits were used to isolate memory (CD45RO+) and naive T cells from PBMC. These records were also assigned to another study, of yellow fever vaccine responses in identical twins. As the second study states: According to the authors, the vaccine-induced T cell response in identical twins seemed to be partly convergent and partly specific to each individual. The study precisely tracked vaccine-responding T cell clones in identical twins.

Material for sequencing was memory (CD45RO+) T cells sorted from blood. The sample's cell subset or site, from its label and the paper: CD45RO+ enriched T cells. The clonotype originates from a woman aged 18-35 years in good health.

The nucleotide sequence reads TGTGCCAGCAGATGGGACGAAGGAAATTCACCCCTCCACTTT. Its protein is CASRWDEGNSPLHF. The sequence joins TRBV2 to TRBJ1-6; TRBD1 is a possible D gene, resting on 5 matching bases. Relative to germline, V is 6 bases shorter and J is 7 bases shorter, with 13 bases between their ends. The germline V gene provides CDR1 SNHLY and CDR2 FYNNEI. Including cysteine and phenylalanine, the CDR3 has 14 amino acids. Of the read, only the CDR3 DNA is kept; its 42 bases are in frame from base 1.